The 7 T cell receptor beta chains below come from one sample, sequenced in a study of CD8 T cells in ankylosing spondylitis. No cognate antigen is known for these TCRs. Study findings and constraints: Made up of fewer than 10 highly homologous variants, a TCR beta motif appeared characteristic of ankylosing spondylitis blood.

TCRdb passed the 5' RACE reads through MiXCR, listing each CDR3 protein once. The table lists 200,000 to 250,000 distinct CDR3 sequences, 18% of them singletons. Input material: blood, either unsorted or a sorted T cell fraction (not recorded which). These receptors originate from a male donor with ankylosing spondylitis.

The CDR3 nucleotides read TGTGCCAGCAGCTTAAGTTCCGTGACAGGGAACACTGAAGCTTTCTTT. The encoded protein is CASSLSSVTGNTEAFF. This rearrangement joins TRBV7-8 to TRBJ1-1, with D possibly matching TRBD1 (6 bases). V gave up 2 bases and J gave up 1 base, with 14 bases separating them. This CDR3 is built from 16 residues. Germline-derived CDR1 and CDR2 are SGHVS and FQNEAQ.

Only a few counts were recorded for this clonotype. This chain uses TRBV7-9 with TRBJ1-1, with D possibly TRBD1 on 6 matching bases. Trimming removed 5 bases at V and 1 base at J, with 11 bases between. This CDR3 is built from 14 residues. The germline V gene has CDR1 SEHNR and CDR2 FQNEAQ (reference sequence). The CDR3 protein is CASSDGQTNTEAFF. CDR3 DNA: TGTGCCAGCAGCGACGGACAGACGAACACTGAAGCTTTCTTT.

This clonotype has a count of ten or more. The V and J genes are TRBV28 and TRBJ2-1; 10 nucleotides match TRBD2. Germline trimming cut 3 bases from V and 4 bases from J; bases unmatched to any gene: 9. Per the germline V gene, CDR1 is MDHEN and CDR2 is SYDVKM. This CDR3 is built from 17 residues. CDR3 region: CASSLRPGLAIYNEQFF. CDR3 coding DNA: TGTGCCAGCAGTTTGAGGCCGGGACTAGCGATTTACAATGAGCAGTTCTTC.

This clonotype was found a few times. V and J are TRBV21-1 and TRBJ2-1; the DNA was not used to check the table's D call, TRBD1. TRBV21-1 is given as a pseudogene. The CDR3 is 19 residues long. DNA of the CDR3: TGTGCCAGCAGCAAAGGTCCAGGACCGACGGCTTCGGGATACAATGAGCAGTTCTTC. Translation gives CASSKGPGPTASGYNEQFF.

The rearrangement joins TRBV7-9 to TRBJ2-5, with unresolved D. The germline CDR1 and CDR2 sequences are SEHNR and FQNEAQ (reference sequence). Between the trimmed V and J ends, which lost 8 bases and 4 bases, there was a span of 14 bases. CDR3 length: 13 residues. CDR3 sequence: CASGQGSAETQYF. DNA of the CDR3: TGTGCCAGCGGCCAAGGGTCGGCAGAGACCCAGTACTTC.

This clonotype was picked up a small number of times. The chain combines TRBV5-1 with TRBJ1-1; 8 bases are a match to TRBD1. This CDR3 has 15 residues. Trimming at V came to 0 bases and at J to 2 bases, leaving 3 bases not matched to a gene. Germline assignment: CDR1 SGHRS and CDR2 YFSETQ. This CDR3 is CASSLAGGGNTEAFF. In DNA, the CDR3 is TGCGCCAGCAGCTTGGCAGGGGGCGGAAACACTGAAGCTTTCTTT.

This clonotype turned up a few times. The V call is TRBV30, the J call TRBJ1-1; D gene ambiguous. Trimming pared 7 bases from V and 2 bases from J, leaving 14 bases between. CDR1 GTSNPN and CDR2 SVGIG come from the germline V gene (reference sequence). This CDR3 has 13 amino acids. The DNA of the CDR3 is TGTGCCTCCATGGCTGGCGATAACACTGAAGCTTTCTTT. Amino acids: CASMAGDNTEAFF.